This entry concerns a single T cell receptor (beta chain). Antigen: not known. The sample is drawn from a study of CD8+ T cells in alopecia areata. Study-wide results and caveats: Mouse data revealed clearer TCR sharing than patient data did, a gap possibly tied to HLA.

Trimming at V came to 4 bases and at J to 3 bases, leaving 5 bases not matched to a gene. The CDR3 runs to 14 residues. Germline V gives CDR1 SGHVS, CDR2 FQNEAQ. RNA extraction was followed by reverse transcription into cDNA, which acted as the sequencing template. Here immunoSEQ multiplex PCR was the method, and the copy in TCRdb shows in-frame clones only, minus some. The data contain 150,000 or so clones, 55% of them singletons. The sorting of PBMCs gave CD4+ and CD8+ T cells. This TCR came from a human donor in good health. The chain recombines TRBV7-8 with TRBJ2-7; 8 bases match TRBD2. Input material: CD4+ T cells sorted from blood. The CDR3 DNA follows: TGTGCCAGCAGCTCATTAGCGGGGAGCTACGAGCAGTACTTC. This sequence encodes CASSSLAGSYEQYF.